The TCR beta chain under discussion was sequenced for a study of shared clonotypes between healthy human individuals. Overall study: CD4 naive and CD4 memory each took three plates per donor, while CD8 naive took two and CD8 memory one.

As regards this clone: What it binds is unknown.

Assay: immunoSEQ multiplex PCR; the TCRdb copy retains only in-frame clones and omits some. The table shows over 2 million clones, with roughly 95% occurring only once. This CDR3 is 14 amino acids long. The ends were cut back, 4 bases at V and 4 bases at J, with 11 bases in the middle. Germline V lookup: CDR1 SNHLY, CDR2 FYNNEI. Whole-study results and caveats: What naive subsets generally showed was a larger estimated richness than memory subsets showed. Several donors had 5% to 6% of their naive CD4 clonotypes in common. Rarefaction curves obtained for sorted subsets showed sequencing incomplete despite large depth.

V is TRBV2 and J is TRBJ2-1, with D unclear. The source of this sequence is a man younger than 35 in good health. The sequenced sample consisted of naive CD4+ T cells sorted from blood. Subset: CD45RA+ positively selected. In nucleotides, the CDR3 is TGTGCCAGCAGTGTATTAGTGCAGTACAATGAGCAGTTCTTC. Encoded protein: CASSVLVQYNEQFF.